The rows below give T cell receptor beta chains drawn from one sample of a study of technical replicates of blood from several donors. Libraries were prepared by immunoSEQ multiplex PCR; TCRdb keeps only in-frame clonotypes and omits some of them. The table has some 87,000 clones, more than 85% seen once. Sample: T cells isolated from PBMCs. These TCRs come from a human donor in good health. Each CDR3 is given with its conserved first and last residue. The D gene is left open where the match is weak. Clone size is given for some rows only: seen once, a few or many times, or a class if the clone is expanded.

abundance: -
v_gene: TRBV5-1
d_gene: -
j_gene: TRBJ1-1
CDR3aa: CASSPRWGAEAFF
CDR3nt: TGCGCCAGCAGCCCCAGATGGGGGGCTGAAGCTTTCTTT

abundance: -
v_gene: TRBV5-6
d_gene: -
j_gene: TRBJ2-7
CDR3aa: CASSLEGGLEQYF
CDR3nt: TGTGCCAGCAGCTTGGAGGGGGGGCTCGAGCAGTACTTC

abundance: -
v_gene: TRBV4-1
d_gene: -
j_gene: TRBJ2-2
CDR3aa: CASSPRTGRVRNTGELFF
CDR3nt: TGCGCCAGCAGCCCCCGGACGGGCAGGGTTAGGAACACCGGGGAGCTGTTTTTT

abundance: -
v_gene: TRBV29-1
d_gene: -
j_gene: TRBJ2-3
CDR3aa: CSVGGSNTDTQYF
CDR3nt: TGCAGCGTTGGAGGGAGTAACACAGATACGCAGTATTTT

abundance: -
v_gene: TRBV13
d_gene: TRBD2
j_gene: TRBJ2-1
CDR3aa: CASSLQRGDRDEQFF
CDR3nt: TGTGCCAGCAGCTTGCAGCGGGGAGACAGAGATGAGCAGTTCTTC

abundance: -
v_gene: TRBV28
d_gene: -
j_gene: TRBJ1-4
CDR3aa: CALGVVSEKLFF
CDR3nt: TGTGCTTTAGGGGTCGTAAGTGAAAAACTGTTTTTT

abundance: -
v_gene: TRBV15
d_gene: -
j_gene: TRBJ2-7
CDR3aa: CATSRDFGLYEQYF
CDR3nt: TGTGCCACCAGCAGAGATTTTGGCCTCTACGAGCAGTACTTC

abundance: -
v_gene: TRBV21-1
d_gene: -
j_gene: TRBJ1-1
CDR3aa: CASSKLRDRAAEAFF
CDR3nt: TGTGCCAGCAGCAAACTCCGGGACAGGGCTGCTGAAGCTTTCTTT

abundance: -
v_gene: TRBV6-6
d_gene: TRBD2
j_gene: TRBJ2-5
CDR3aa: CASRLAGGRETQYF
CDR3nt: TGTGCCAGCAGATTAGCGGGAGGGCGAGAGACCCAGTACTTC

abundance: -
v_gene: TRBV29-1
d_gene: TRBD1
j_gene: TRBJ1-2
CDR3aa: CSVDRGTGTYGYTF
CDR3nt: TGCAGCGTTGATCGCGGGACAGGGACCTATGGCTACACCTTC

abundance: -
v_gene: TRBV19
d_gene: TRBD1
j_gene: TRBJ1-2
CDR3aa: CASSPQGSAGGYTF
CDR3nt: TGTGCCAGTAGTCCACAGGGGTCGGCGGGTGGCTACACCTTC

abundance: -
v_gene: TRBV18
d_gene: -
j_gene: TRBJ2-7
CDR3aa: CASSPDSFYEQYF
CDR3nt: TGTGCCAGCTCACCCGACAGCTTCTACGAGCAGTACTTC

abundance: -
v_gene: TRBV5-6
d_gene: TRBD2
j_gene: TRBJ2-5
CDR3aa: CASSPLAGGVETQYF
CDR3nt: TGTGCCAGCAGCCCACTAGCGGGAGGGGTGGAGACCCAGTACTTC

abundance: -
v_gene: TRBV28
d_gene: TRBD1
j_gene: TRBJ2-5
CDR3aa: CASSFQDRETYQETQYF
CDR3nt: TGTGCCAGCAGTTTTCAGGACAGGGAGACGTACCAAGAGACCCAGTACTTC

abundance: few
v_gene: TRBV9
d_gene: TRBD1
j_gene: TRBJ1-2
CDR3aa: CASSPQLTGGIGYTF
CDR3nt: TGTGCCAGCAGCCCCCAACTGACAGGGGGCATTGGCTACACCTTC

abundance: -
v_gene: TRBV7-9
d_gene: TRBD2
j_gene: TRBJ2-5
CDR3aa: CASSSLGTREETQYF
CDR3nt: TGTGCCAGCAGCTCACTAGGGACTAGAGAAGAGACCCAGTACTTC

abundance: -
v_gene: TRBV11-1
d_gene: TRBD1
j_gene: TRBJ2-5
CDR3aa: CASSSGTVQETQYF
CDR3nt: TGTGCCAGCAGCTCCGGGACAGTACAAGAGACCCAGTACTTC

abundance: -
v_gene: TRBV6-5
d_gene: TRBD2
j_gene: TRBJ2-1
CDR3aa: CASTGLAGTNEQFF
CDR3nt: TGTGCCAGCACTGGACTAGCGGGAACCAATGAGCAGTTCTTC

abundance: -
v_gene: TRBV4-3
d_gene: TRBD2
j_gene: TRBJ2-1
CDR3aa: CASSQDPVTTSGRGNEQFF
CDR3nt: TGCGCCAGCAGCCAAGATCCCGTTACTACTAGCGGGAGGGGCAATGAGCAGTTCTTC

abundance: -
v_gene: TRBV19
d_gene: -
j_gene: TRBJ2-1
CDR3aa: CASSIAVNEQFF
CDR3nt: TGTGCCAGTAGTATAGCGGTTAATGAGCAGTTCTTC

abundance: -
v_gene: TRBV18
d_gene: TRBD1
j_gene: TRBJ2-5
CDR3aa: CASSRDRGNKKTQYF
CDR3nt: TGTGCCAGCTCACGGGACAGGGGGAATAAGAAGACCCAGTACTTC

abundance: -
v_gene: TRBV5-1
d_gene: -
j_gene: TRBJ2-3
CDR3aa: CASAKGSGTDTQYF
CDR3nt: TGCGCCAGCGCTAAGGGTAGCGGCACAGATACGCAGTATTTT

abundance: -
v_gene: TRBV6-5
d_gene: -
j_gene: TRBJ2-5
CDR3aa: CASSYTMAAQETQYF
CDR3nt: TGTGCCAGCAGTTACACGATGGCGGCCCAAGAGACCCAGTACTTC

abundance: -
v_gene: TRBV14
d_gene: TRBD1
j_gene: TRBJ1-4
CDR3aa: CASSQLGTTGGEKLFF
CDR3nt: TGTGCCAGCAGCCAATTAGGGACGACAGGGGGTGAAAAACTGTTTTTT

abundance: -
v_gene: TRBV13
d_gene: TRBD1
j_gene: TRBJ2-1
CDR3aa: CASSSERTGGFNEQFF
CDR3nt: TGTGCCAGCAGCTCAGAACGGACAGGGGGCTTCAATGAGCAGTTCTTC

abundance: -
v_gene: TRBV6-5
d_gene: TRBD1
j_gene: TRBJ2-1
CDR3aa: CASSSGTDYNEQFF
CDR3nt: TGTGCCAGCAGTTCCGGGACAGATTACAATGAGCAGTTCTTC

abundance: -
v_gene: TRBV10-3
d_gene: TRBD2
j_gene: TRBJ2-1
CDR3aa: CAISEEAGGVIYNEQFF
CDR3nt: TGTGCCATCAGTGAAGAAGCGGGAGGCGTGATTTACAATGAGCAGTTCTTC

abundance: -
v_gene: TRBV19
d_gene: TRBD1
j_gene: TRBJ1-3
CDR3aa: CATETGYWNTIYF
CDR3nt: TGTGCCACTGAGACAGGGTATTGGAACACCATATATTTT

abundance: once
v_gene: TRBV10-3
d_gene: TRBD2
j_gene: TRBJ2-3
CDR3aa: CAISGALAGGPDTQYF
CDR3nt: TGTGCCATCAGTGGGGCTCTAGCGGGAGGTCCAGATACGCAGTATTTT

abundance: once
v_gene: TRBV7-2
d_gene: TRBD1
j_gene: TRBJ2-7
CDR3aa: CASSLSGTGDEQYF
CDR3nt: TGTGCCAGCAGCCTATCCGGGACAGGGGACGAGCAGTACTTC

abundance: -
v_gene: TRBV27
d_gene: TRBD1
j_gene: TRBJ1-2
CDR3aa: CASSLYFGTGGLVGGYTF
CDR3nt: TGTGCCAGCAGTTTATATTTCGGGACAGGGGGCTTAGTCGGCGGCTACACCTTC

abundance: -
v_gene: TRBV28
d_gene: TRBD2
j_gene: TRBJ2-7
CDR3aa: CASRPIPGLAYEQYF
CDR3nt: TGTGCCAGCAGACCTATACCGGGACTAGCTTACGAGCAGTACTTC

abundance: -
v_gene: TRBV7-6
d_gene: TRBD2
j_gene: TRBJ2-3
CDR3aa: CASSLVTSGGDTQYF
CDR3nt: TGTGCCAGCAGCTTAGTAACCAGCGGGGGAGATACGCAGTATTTT

abundance: -
v_gene: TRBV4-2
d_gene: TRBD2
j_gene: TRBJ2-1
CDR3aa: CASSQEILAEHNEQFF
CDR3nt: TGTGCCAGCAGCCAAGAAATCCTAGCGGAACACAATGAGCAGTTCTTC

abundance: -
v_gene: TRBV7-2
d_gene: TRBD1
j_gene: TRBJ1-3
CDR3aa: CASSLRQGAGNTIYF
CDR3nt: TGTGCCAGCAGCTTACGCCAGGGGGCTGGAAACACCATATATTTT

abundance: -
v_gene: TRBV7-3
d_gene: TRBD2
j_gene: TRBJ2-5
CDR3aa: CASSLMTSGEETQYF
CDR3nt: TGTGCCAGCAGCTTAATGACTAGCGGGGAAGAGACCCAGTACTTC

abundance: -
v_gene: TRBV30
d_gene: -
j_gene: TRBJ1-5
CDR3aa: CAWSPTVNQPQHF
CDR3nt: TGTGCCTGGAGTCCTACGGTCAATCAGCCCCAGCATTTT

abundance: once
v_gene: TRBV2
d_gene: -
j_gene: TRBJ2-2
CDR3aa: CASCPGINTGELFF
CDR3nt: TGTGCCAGCTGCCCCGGGATAAACACCGGGGAGCTGTTTTTT

abundance: -
v_gene: TRBV9
d_gene: TRBD2
j_gene: TRBJ2-2
CDR3aa: CASSHVLLAGDIDTGELFF
CDR3nt: TGTGCCAGCAGCCACGTGCTTCTAGCGGGAGATATAGACACCGGGGAGCTGTTTTTT

abundance: -
v_gene: TRBV4-2
d_gene: -
j_gene: TRBJ2-1
CDR3aa: CASSQDLMGAAYNEQFF
CDR3nt: TGTGCCAGCAGCCAAGATCTAATGGGAGCCGCCTACAATGAGCAGTTCTTC

abundance: -
v_gene: TRBV19
d_gene: -
j_gene: TRBJ2-1
CDR3aa: CASSMGLTNEQFF
CDR3nt: TGTGCCAGTAGTATGGGGCTGACTAATGAGCAGTTCTTC

abundance: -
v_gene: TRBV29-1
d_gene: -
j_gene: TRBJ2-3
CDR3aa: CSVVGRGLEDTQYF
CDR3nt: TGCAGCGTTGTCGGCAGGGGCTTGGAAGATACGCAGTATTTT

abundance: -
v_gene: TRBV7-3
d_gene: TRBD1
j_gene: TRBJ2-5
CDR3aa: CASSVGTGLVETQYF
CDR3nt: TGTGCCAGCAGCGTAGGGACAGGGTTGGTTGAGACCCAGTACTTC

abundance: -
v_gene: TRBV13
d_gene: -
j_gene: TRBJ2-1
CDR3aa: CASSLPGEINEQFF
CDR3nt: TGTGCCAGCAGCTTACCGGGAGAGATAAATGAGCAGTTCTTC

abundance: -
v_gene: TRBV19
d_gene: -
j_gene: TRBJ2-5
CDR3aa: CASTMTGQETQYF
CDR3nt: TGTGCCAGTACCATGACAGGTCAAGAGACCCAGTACTTC